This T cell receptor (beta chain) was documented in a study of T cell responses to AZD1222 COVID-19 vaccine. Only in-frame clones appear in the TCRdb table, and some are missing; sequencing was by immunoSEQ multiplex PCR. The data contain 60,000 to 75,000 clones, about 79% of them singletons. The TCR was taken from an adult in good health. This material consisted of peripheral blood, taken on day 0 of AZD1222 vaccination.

This chain's CDR3 is CASSPRTGTDTQYF. The CDR3 bases are TGTGCCAGCAGTCCTCGGACTGGCACAGATACGCAGTATTTT. This chain uses TRBV28 with TRBJ2-3; possible D gene TRBD2, 5 bases. Germline lookup yields CDR1 MDHEN and CDR2 SYDVKM. The CDR3 extends over 14 amino acids. With 5 bases removed from V and 1 base from J, the gap between germline ends came to 10 bases.